This TCR beta chain was identified during a study of T cells after yellow fever vaccination. Overall study findings and caveats: A small proportion of clonotypes was detected in both the CD4 and CD8 compartments.

Germline lookup yields CDR1 SNHLY and CDR2 FYNNEI. The CDR3 has 14 amino acids. V was pared by 4 bases and J by 5 bases, with 12 bases between. Synthesis of TCR cDNA relied on 5'RACE template switching, which attached a universal primer site and UMIs. Via MiXCR, TCRdb re-called the 5' RACE reads, giving one row per CDR3 protein. The sample yields more than 300,000 distinct CDR3 sequences, around a tenth seen once. This clonotype was seen at least ten times. Its antigen is as yet unknown. V and J are TRBV2 and TRBJ1-5; the D gene is possibly TRBD1 (5 bases). The TCR sequence derives from a young man who received the YFV17D yellow fever vaccine. This specimen consisted of CD4+ T cells sorted from PBMCs, obtained 45 days after the yellow fever booster vaccination. DNA of the CDR3: TGTGCCAGCAGTGCTACAGGAAATGATCAGCCCCAGCATTTT. This sequence encodes CASSATGNDQPQHF.